The 25 T cell receptor beta chains presented below share a single source sample, sequenced in a study of T cell clones after liver transplantation (dated by TCRdb to about 2019). To prepare the library, the immunoSEQ multiplex PCR assay was applied. What TCRdb holds here is the immuneACCESS table cut down to in-frame rearrangements. Part of the clones is not present; checked against another copy, under half of the missing clones reflect an unresolved V gene, and the others are unexplained. Within this sample are some 110,000 clones, with 90% of them counted one time only. The ten largest clones capture 0.65% to 0.95% of the sample. Sequencing used CD4+ T cells from blood, obtained 12 months after liver transplant. Source of these receptors: a human patient who received a liver transplant. After a transplant, some T cells may have been passed on by the graft donor.

In nucleotides, the CDR3 is TGTGCCAGCAGTTCCTTACAGGGGGCTCTCGATATATTAGCCAAAAACATTCAGTACTTC. This translates into CASSSLQGALDILAKNIQYF. This chain connects TRBV28 to TRBJ2-4; the match to TRBD1 covers 9 bases. The CDR3 has 20 amino acids. Germline-derived CDR1 and CDR2 are MDHEN and SYDVKM. Trimming removed 4 bases from V and 0 bases from J; junction bases left unmatched: 16.

V gene TRBV6-5 combines with J gene TRBJ2-2; the D is unclear. Trimming removed 2 bases from V and 6 bases from J, with 7 bases in between. The CDR3 runs 13 residues. Looked up from germline, CDR1 is MNHEY and CDR2 is SVGAGI. CDR3 sequence reads: CASSYGQPGELFF. The CDR3 DNA sequence: TGTGCCAGCAGTTACGGGCAGCCCGGGGAGCTGTTTTTT.

This clone was picked up one time. The chain is built from TRBV27 and TRBJ1-2; D gene unclear. Trimming removed 8 bases at V and 8 bases at J, with 15 bases between. CDR1 is MNHEY and CDR2 is SMNVEV in the germline V gene (reference sequence). The CDR3 has 12 amino acids. CDR3 loop: CASATGLGGYTF. CDR3 DNA: TGTGCCAGCGCCACGGGTCTTGGGGGCTACACCTTC.

The V call is TRBV27, the J call TRBJ2-7, with D perhaps TRBD2 (6 bases). Germline V gene lookup returns CDR1 MNHEY and CDR2 SMNVEV (reference sequence). The V end was cut by 3 bases, the J end by 7 bases, with 13 bases between. The CDR3 totals 13 residues. The CDR3 DNA follows: TGTGCCAGCAGTTTTCTGCCCGGAGGGGAGCAGTACTTC. Translating gives CASSFLPGGEQYF.

V and J are TRBV7-2 and TRBJ2-3; TRBD2 matches 15 bases. CDR1 is SGHTA and CDR2 is FQGNSA in the germline V gene. With V trimmed by 5 bases and J by 3 bases, 12 bases remained unmatched. The CDR3 has 19 amino acids. The CDR3 region has the DNA TGTGCCAGCAGCCCCGGGGTTGGACTAGCGGGAGGGCTTACAGATACGCAGTATTTT. It codes for CASSPGVGLAGGLTDTQYF.

The rearrangement links TRBV28 to TRBJ1-5; tentatively, D is TRBD1 (6 bases). The CDR3 contains 13 residues. Germline CDR1 MDHEN, CDR2 SYDVKM. V lost 4 bases to trimming and J lost 5 bases, with 9 bases between them. CDR3 amino acids: CASSSYRDQPQHF. CDR3 nucleotide sequence: TGTGCCAGCAGTTCCTACAGGGATCAGCCCCAGCATTTT.

The chain has TRBV7-9 and TRBJ2-3; 8 positions agree with TRBD2. V was clipped by 1 base and J by 0 bases; unmatched bases: 6. CDR1 and CDR2 (germline): SEHNR, FQNEAQ (reference sequence). The CDR3 sequence is 17 residues long. The CDR3 here is CASSLGPREVSTDTQYF. The CDR3 nucleotides are TGTGCCAGCAGCTTAGGGCCGCGGGAGGTGAGCACAGATACGCAGTATTTT.

The CDR3 nucleotides read TGTGCCAGCAGCTTTGTAGGACTAGCGGGAAACACCGGGGAGCTGTTTTTT. Its protein is CASSFVGLAGNTGELFF. This chain links TRBV7-2 with TRBJ2-2, with TRBD2 identical over 12 bases. The CDR3 runs to 17 residues. V lost 3 bases, J lost 2 bases, and 4 bases stayed unmatched. Germline loops: CDR1 SGHTA, CDR2 FQGNSA. The full variable domain, with the rest looked up from reference TRBV7-2 and TRBJ2-2, is GAGVSQSPSNKVTEKGKDVELRCDPISGHTALYWYRQSLGQGLEFLIYFQGNSAPDKSGLPSDRFSAERTGGSVSTLTIQRTQQEDSAVYLCASSFVGLAGNTGELFFGEGSRLTVL.

The rearrangement uses TRBV12-5 and TRBJ1-4; no firm D call. CDR3 size: 14 residues. Trimming shortened V by 7 bases and J by 5 bases, and 14 bases separated the two germline ends. Per the germline V gene, CDR1 is LGHNT and CDR2 is FRNRAP. The CDR3 coding sequence is TGTGCTAGTGCTCTGGGGTTAGGGAATGAAAAACTGTTTTTT. Protein: CASALGLGNEKLFF.

This sequence joins TRBV2 and TRBJ1-1; D remains unclear. V lost 6 bases and J lost 8, with 19 bases in between. This CDR3 has 14 residues. Germline assignment: CDR1 SNHLY and CDR2 FYNNEI. CDR3 nucleotide sequence: TGTGCCAGCAGGGATCGGGTACAGACGGCCGAAGCTTTCTTT. The encoded protein is CASRDRVQTAEAFF.

The CDR3 region is CASTAGGYTDTQYF. The CDR3 bases are TGTGCCAGTACCGCTGGGGGATACACAGATACGCAGTATTTT. The chain recombines TRBV19 with TRBJ2-3; D may match TRBD1 or TRBD2 (5 bases each). The CDR3 is 14 residues long. The germline V gene has CDR1 LNHDA and CDR2 SQIVND (reference sequence). Between the trimmed V and J ends, which lost 7 bases and 2 bases, there was a span of 13 bases.

The chain joins TRBV2 to TRBJ1-5; TRBD1 matches at 7 bases. The CDR3 is 15 residues long. The germline V gene has CDR1 SNHLY and CDR2 FYNNEI. V lost 7 bases and J lost 2; bases outside the gene matches: 8. Written as DNA, the CDR3 is TGTGCCAGCACCCTGGACAGGACAGGCAATCAGCCCCAGCATTTT. Translating gives CASTLDRTGNQPQHF.

The J gene is TRBJ2-3, the V gene TRBV5-4; 9 bases agree with TRBD2. The germline V gene has CDR1 SGHNT and CDR2 YYREEE (reference sequence). The V and J ends lost 7 bases and 1 base, in that order; junction bases with no gene match: 7. This CDR3 region has 15 residues. As DNA, the CDR3 is TGTGCCAGCGGACGGTGGACTAGCGGCACAGATACGCAGTATTTT. Protein product: CASGRWTSGTDTQYF.

The chain links TRBV5-1 to TRBJ2-3; 7 positions match TRBD2. The junction had 20 bases not matched to a gene; V was cut back by 3 bases and J by 10 bases. There are 17 residues in the CDR3. Germline V gives CDR1 SGHRS, CDR2 YFSETQ. The CDR3 sequence: CASSSFPPGGGGSSQYF. The CDR3 bases are TGCGCCAGCAGCTCTTTCCCCCCGGGTGGTGGCGGGAGCTCGCAGTATTTT. Full variable domain (outside the CDR3, taken from reference TRBV5-1 and TRBJ2-3): KAGVTQTPRYLIKTRGQQVTLSCSPISGHRSVSWYQQTPGQGLQFLFEYFSETQRNKGNFPGRFSGRQFSNSRSEMNVSTLELGDSALYLCASSSFPPGGGGSSQYFGPGTRLTVL.

V gene TRBV5-1 combines with J gene TRBJ1-5; TRBD1 matches at 11 bases. The germline V gene has CDR1 SGHRS and CDR2 YFSETQ. The J segment lost 7 bases and the V segment lost 0 bases, leaving 3 bases of the junction unmatched. The CDR3 covers 15 residues. The CDR3 sequence: CASSLEGQGGQPQHF. The CDR3 coding sequence is TGCGCCAGCAGCTTGGAGGGACAGGGGGGCCAGCCCCAGCATTTT.

CDR3 nucleotide sequence: TGTGCCAGCAGCCCCACAGGGGACTCTGGAAACACCATATATTTT. This codes for CASSPTGDSGNTIYF. The chain uses TRBV9 and TRBJ1-3, with TRBD1 matching over 7 bases. V lost 4 bases to trimming and J lost 0 bases; unmatched junction nucleotides: 4. The CDR3 spans 15 residues. CDR1 and CDR2 from the germline V gene are SGDLS and YYNGEE.

V gene TRBV7-8 combines with J gene TRBJ1-1; weak D call: TRBD1 (5 bases). Germline-derived CDR1 and CDR2 are SGHVS and FQNEAQ. V was trimmed by 6 bases and J by 1 base, leaving 12 bases between them. The CDR3 spans 14 residues. Written as DNA, the CDR3 is TGTGCCAGCAGATCCGGGACGGCGAACACTGAAGCTTTCTTT. Amino acids: CASRSGTANTEAFF.

The chain combines TRBV19 with TRBJ2-4; 11 positions match TRBD2. V shed 7 bases and J 0 bases; nucleotides not matched to a gene: 5. Germline V CDR1 and CDR2: LNHDA, SQIVND (reference sequence). This CDR3 comprises 16 residues. CDR3 coding DNA: TGTGCCAGTATCGGGACTAGCGGTGTAGCCAAAAACATTCAGTACTTC. Its protein product is CASIGTSGVAKNIQYF.

This chain uses TRBV9 with TRBJ2-1; 7 nucleotides agree with TRBD1. This CDR3 region has 15 residues. Germline values: CDR1 SGDLS, CDR2 YYNGEE. V gave up 1 base and J gave up 8 bases; unmatched junction bases: 9. As DNA, the CDR3 is TGTGCCAGCAGCGTATGGAAGGGGGCAGCGGATGAGCAGTTCTTC. Its protein is CASSVWKGAADEQFF.

V gene TRBV23-1 combines with J gene TRBJ2-3; 9 bases are shared with TRBD1. TRBV23-1 is an ORF for which the function is uncertain. V lost 0 bases, J lost 1 base, and 2 bases stayed unmatched. This CDR3 has 16 amino acids. CDR3 nucleotide sequence: TGCGCCAGCAGTCAATCAGGGACAGGGCGCACAGATACGCAGTATTTT. It encodes CASSQSGTGRTDTQYF.

This chain joins TRBV19 and TRBJ1-1, with D possibly TRBD1 on 5 matching bases. The germline V gene encodes CDR1 LNHDA and CDR2 SQIVND (reference sequence). The CDR3 spans 12 residues. Trimming stripped 6 bases from V and 2 bases from J, with 7 bases between. CDR3 DNA: TGTGCCAGTAGGGGGGTCAACACTGAAGCTTTCTTT. Its translation: CASRGVNTEAFF.

On this clone: Its ends do not fully match the called genes, so a read error is possible. The CDR3 bases are TGCGCCAGCAGATTGGCCAGCGGCCCGGGACAGGGTTTTATTGATACGCAGTATTTT. This translates into CASRLASGPGQGFIDTQYF. V and J are TRBV5-1 and TRBJ2-3, with 9 nucleotides matching TRBD1. This CDR3 has 19 amino acids. Germline V lookup: CDR1 SGHRS, CDR2 YFSETQ.

The genes are TRBV6-1 and TRBJ2-5; 10 positions agree with TRBD2. Per the germline V gene, CDR1 is MNHNS and CDR2 is SASEGT. There are 13 residues in the CDR3. V was pared by 4 bases and J by 4 bases, with 0 bases of the junction left unmatched. The CDR3 region has the DNA TGTGCCAGCAGTGGACTAGCGGGAGAGACCCAGTACTTC. Translating gives CASSGLAGETQYF.

The table lists this clone with a count of one. The V and J genes are TRBV5-4 and TRBJ2-5, with D maybe TRBD2 (5 bases). The CDR3 sequence is 13 residues long. CDR1 SGHNT and CDR2 YYREEE come from the germline V gene (reference sequence). Trimming left V 0 bases short and J 3 bases short, with 6 bases between. The CDR3 loop is CASSLAGKETQYF. CDR3 bases: TGTGCCAGCAGCTTGGCCGGGAAAGAGACCCAGTACTTC.

This chain uses TRBV28 with TRBJ2-7, with TRBD1 identical over 9 bases. The CDR3 sequence is 14 residues long. CDR1 is MDHEN, CDR2 SYDVKM, per germline. The V gene end was trimmed by 3 bases and the J gene end by 4 bases; junction bases not matched to a gene: 4. The CDR3 DNA sequence: TGTGCCAGCAGTTTGTTGACAGGGGGATACGAGCAGTACTTC. This gives the protein CASSLLTGGYEQYF.